This TCR beta chain emerged from a study of blood T cells in healthy people across ages (dated by TCRdb to 2014 to 2015). General notes on the study: In model experiments, template switching captured about one uniquely barcoded TCR beta cDNA molecule for every two T cells. The study measured age-related changes in TCR beta repertoire diversity using deep sequencing normalized with unique cDNA molecular identifiers. The donors were split into four age groups: young (average about 15 years), middle-aged (around 37), aged (62) and long-lived (under 85). Donors of different ages were randomly distributed across sequencing lanes to avoid experimental bias. Using the same blood draw, the study looked at two additional independent replicas of 1 million unique cDNA reads for two donors, one aged 18 to 30 and the other aged 80 or older. What the study reported, not specific to this receptor: Estimates of total diversity based on one million sequenced T cells were considered lower bounds and underestimates. Compared with the aged group, the long-lived group had more naive CD4+ T cells, fewer expanded clones and increased TCR diversity, a pattern suggesting age selection. The percentage of naive T cells measured by flow cytometry correlated strongly with observed TCR beta diversity. As age increased, observed TCR beta diversity per million T cells dropped in a roughly linear way, and a significant reduction was already evident by age 40. The CMV infection status of donors was not known, potentially confounding age-related changes in expanded clonotypes. Because profiling used bulk unsorted PBMCs, naive and antigen-experienced compartments could not be compared conclusively.

This clonotype has just a few counts. This clone's antigen is unknown. No base qualities exist here, and no much larger clone lies one base off it. From a lookup of the germline V gene, CDR1 and CDR2 are SNHLY and FYNNEI. There are 13 amino acids in the CDR3, from cysteine to phenylalanine inclusive. Only the CDR3 part of the read is kept: 39 bases, read in frame from the first base. The V end loses 11 bases and the J end loses 1 base, and a stretch of 14 bases separates them. Receptor amplification or capture employed 5' RACE. Sequencer: Illumina HiSeq 2500. A second PCR of about 6 to 12 cycles was performed with a sample-barcoded 5' primer and a J-beta primer mix. Each TCR beta cDNA molecule received a unique molecular identifier from a template-switch 5' adaptor carrying 12 random nucleotides. Each sample yielded at least 3 million CDR3-containing paired-end reads. First-strand cDNA was synthesized from all RNA with the Mint cDNA synthesis kit, primed by a TRBC-specific oligonucleotide. Following uracil-DNA glycosylase treatment, all cDNA underwent a first 18-cycle PCR with the universal primers M1SS and BC2_uni_R. On the study's bioinformatics: For normalization, 1 million high-quality reads were randomly selected from each sample, with every read carrying a distinct molecular identifier. Reads sharing molecular identifiers were discarded rather than binned into consensus sequences. MiTCR, set to a Q25 quality threshold and the strictest error-elimination algorithm, was used for CDR3 identification, clonotype clustering and error correction. A nonparametric unseen species model with Euler transformation was used to estimate a lower bound on total TCR beta diversity. TCRdb passed the public sequencing reads through fastp at Q25 and MiXCR, retaining productive beta sequences. Each record represents a unique CDR3 protein, reported with the most common genes and DNA among its rows. The V and J calls here are based on TCRdb, not the publication. The sample table shows 650,000 to 900,000 distinct CDR3 sequences, and approximately 67% are seen once. Clones ranked in the top ten supply approximately 30% of the sample.

Systemically healthy Caucasian individuals from Russia, 35 to 40 in total and aged roughly 6 to 95 years, were included as donors. Ten milliliters of peripheral blood were collected from each donor into EDTA-treated Vacutainer tubes. Ficoll-Paque density-gradient centrifugation was used to isolate PBMCs, with at least 7 million obtained per sample. Total RNA was extracted from PBMCs with Trizol reagent, with at least 6 micrograms obtained per sample. The percentages of naive CD45RAhigh/CD27high T cells were determined by flow cytometry on a PBMC aliquot from every donor. This chain is built from TRBV2 and TRBJ1-2; TRBD1 could be the D gene, as 5 bases match. This TCR derives from a man under 40 in good health. Sample: blood. The CDR3 amino acid sequence is: CAPGGGGNYGYTF. The bases read TGTGCCCCGGGGGGAGGCGGTAACTATGGCTACACCTTC.